The rows below give T cell receptor beta chains drawn from one sample of a study of T cell responses to AZD1222 COVID-19 vaccine. The protocol was immunoSEQ multiplex PCR, while the TCRdb copy is restricted to in-frame clones and leaves out a portion. The data show 190,000 or so clones, approximately 91% seen once. The specimen comprised peripheral blood, sampled 28 days after the second AZD1222 dose. The receptors originated from an adult who received the AZD1222 COVID-19 vaccine. CDR3s leave out the opening cysteine and the closing phenylalanine or tryptophan. The order of the fields is V gene, J gene, CDR3 protein.

V gene: TRBV5-1
J gene: TRBJ1-6
CDR3 protein: ASSLSMRTDYNSPLH

V gene: TRBV10-3
J gene: TRBJ2-1
CDR3 protein: AISERREVDEQF

V gene: TRBV9
J gene: TRBJ2-1
CDR3 protein: ASSSRWSGHSYNEQF

V gene: TRBV6-5
J gene: TRBJ2-7
CDR3 protein: ASRSGAYEQY

V gene: TRBV24-1
J gene: TRBJ2-1
CDR3 protein: ATSDFTGSYNEQF

V gene: TRBV7-3
J gene: TRBJ1-2
CDR3 protein: ASSPSGAGDGYT

V gene: TRBV28
J gene: TRBJ2-2
CDR3 protein: ASIGYSTTGELF

V gene: TRBV7-3
J gene: TRBJ1-6
CDR3 protein: ASSLTGRDSPLH

V gene: TRBV6-5
J gene: TRBJ2-1
CDR3 protein: ASTPGLAGRNEQF

V gene: TRBV10-3
J gene: TRBJ1-2
CDR3 protein: AISASSDYGYT

V gene: TRBV5-5
J gene: TRBJ1-2
CDR3 protein: ASMKGTDFYGYT

V gene: TRBV10-1
J gene: TRBJ2-3
CDR3 protein: ASSTGRGGTDTQY

V gene: TRBV28
J gene: TRBJ2-5
CDR3 protein: ASSPPETQETQY

V gene: TRBV25-1
J gene: TRBJ1-3
CDR3 protein: ASSELGGGSGNTIY

V gene: TRBV25-1
J gene: TRBJ2-5
CDR3 protein: ASSATGETQY

V gene: TRBV7-3
J gene: TRBJ2-1
CDR3 protein: ASSLGRVNEQF

V gene: TRBV28
J gene: TRBJ2-1
CDR3 protein: ASNPLAGVYNEQF

V gene: TRBV9
J gene: TRBJ1-2
CDR3 protein: ASSVDPDSNYGYT

V gene: TRBV7-9
J gene: TRBJ1-1
CDR3 protein: ASRLGENTEAF

V gene: TRBV18
J gene: TRBJ1-1
CDR3 protein: ASSPRRVAEAF

V gene: TRBV28
J gene: TRBJ2-1
CDR3 protein: ASHGGKNNEQF

V gene: TRBV20-1
J gene: TRBJ2-3
CDR3 protein: SALDSNTQY

V gene: TRBV6-5
J gene: TRBJ2-5
CDR3 protein: ASSFYRDGETQY

V gene: TRBV7-2
J gene: TRBJ2-7
CDR3 protein: ASSSRQHHEQY

V gene: TRBV29-1
J gene: TRBJ1-1
CDR3 protein: SSDRNTEAF

V gene: TRBV4-1
J gene: TRBJ1-1
CDR3 protein: ASSQVRNTEAF

V gene: TRBV7-9
J gene: TRBJ1-1
CDR3 protein: ASSSSRGGNTEAF

V gene: TRBV15
J gene: TRBJ1-1
CDR3 protein: ATSRGFGSGIYTEAF

V gene: TRBV29-1
J gene: TRBJ2-5
CDR3 protein: SVPLETQY

V gene: TRBV18
J gene: TRBJ2-2
CDR3 protein: ASSPLKQGITGELF

V gene: TRBV15
J gene: TRBJ2-1
CDR3 protein: ATSGPLAGGPFYNEQF

V gene: TRBV27
J gene: TRBJ2-1
CDR3 protein: ATWGGYGTADEQF

V gene: TRBV6-5
J gene: TRBJ1-6
CDR3 protein: ASSTRTGSPLH

V gene: TRBV19
J gene: TRBJ2-2
CDR3 protein: ASSILGAGGRTGELF

V gene: TRBV18
J gene: TRBJ2-7
CDR3 protein: ASSLTPGLAYEQY

V gene: TRBV5-6
J gene: TRBJ2-7
CDR3 protein: ASSNPPGQDYEQY